These T cell receptor beta chains were read from a single sample in a study of post-analysis software for immune sequencing data. TCRdb fed the PCR reads into MiXCR, producing one record per CDR3 protein. The sample comprises 600,000 to 750,000 distinct CDR3 sequences, 59% of which are singletons, and around 11% rests with the top ten. The sequenced sample was blood. These receptor sequences come from a girl aged 2 to 10 with multiple sclerosis. CDR3s include the opening cysteine and the closing phenylalanine or tryptophan. Each record gives: J gene, clone size, V gene, D gene, CDR3 DNA, CDR3 protein. D genes are given only for firm matches. Some rows have no size entry. The others give once, few or many, or a class for an expanded clone.

J gene: TRBJ2-5
clone size: few
V gene: TRBV6-5
D gene: TRBD1
CDR3 DNA: TGTGCCAGCAAAATAGGCACAGGGGAGAAGGAGACCCAGTACTTC
CDR3 protein: CASKIGTGEKETQYF

J gene: TRBJ2-1
clone size: few
V gene: TRBV6-2/TRBV6-3
D gene: .
CDR3 DNA: TGTGCCAGCAGTTACTCGAGGACAGCGTCCTACAATGAGCAGTTCTTC
CDR3 protein: CASSYSRTASYNEQFF

J gene: TRBJ2-5
clone size: .
V gene: TRBV5-1
D gene: TRBD2
CDR3 DNA: TGCGCCAGCAGCCGAACCCCCGGGACTAGCGGCCAAGAGACCCAGTACTTC
CDR3 protein: CASSRTPGTSGQETQYF

J gene: TRBJ1-1
clone size: .
V gene: TRBV29-1
D gene: .
CDR3 DNA: TGCAGCGCTTTGAACACTGAAGCTTTCTTT
CDR3 protein: CSALNTEAFF

J gene: TRBJ1-2
clone size: .
V gene: TRBV29-1
D gene: .
CDR3 DNA: TGCAGCGTTCTGAAGCCAGGTCGAGGCTATGGTTACACCTTC
CDR3 protein: CSVLKPGRGYGYTF

J gene: TRBJ2-3
clone size: few
V gene: TRBV7-6
D gene: TRBD1
CDR3 DNA: TGTGCCAGCAGCTTTGACGGGACAGCACCCACAGATACGCAGTATTTT
CDR3 protein: CASSFDGTAPTDTQYF

J gene: TRBJ1-4
clone size: .
V gene: TRBV10-3
D gene: TRBD1
CDR3 DNA: TGTGCCATCAGACCCGGGACAGGGGGTTTGAGTGAAAAACTGTTTTTT
CDR3 protein: CAIRPGTGGLSEKLFF

J gene: TRBJ1-2
clone size: few
V gene: TRBV6-5
D gene: TRBD1
CDR3 DNA: TGTGCCAGCAGTGGATACTCAGGGGGCGGTTATGGCTACACCTTC
CDR3 protein: CASSGYSGGGYGYTF

J gene: TRBJ2-2
clone size: .
V gene: TRBV9
D gene: TRBD1
CDR3 DNA: TGTGCCAGCAGCGTTACAGGGGGCGGTTCGACGAACACCGGGGAGCTGTTTTTT
CDR3 protein: CASSVTGGGSTNTGELFF

J gene: TRBJ2-1
clone size: .
V gene: TRBV6-4
D gene: .
CDR3 DNA: TGTGCCAGCGCCCCTTTTGCGGACAATGAGCAGTTCTTC
CDR3 protein: CASAPFADNEQFF

J gene: TRBJ1-2
clone size: .
V gene: TRBV5-8
D gene: .
CDR3 DNA: TGTGCCAGCATACTACAGGGTGGCTATGGCTACACCTTC
CDR3 protein: CASILQGGYGYTF

J gene: TRBJ1-2
clone size: .
V gene: TRBV18
D gene: .
CDR3 DNA: TGTGCCAGCTCACCATCGGCCAGGGGAAATGGCTACACCTTC
CDR3 protein: CASSPSARGNGYTF

J gene: TRBJ2-1
clone size: .
V gene: TRBV12-3/TRBV12-4
D gene: TRBD2
CDR3 DNA: TGTGCCAGCAGTTTTCTTCCCGGGACTAGCGTAAGGAATGAGCAGTTCTTC
CDR3 protein: CASSFLPGTSVRNEQFF

J gene: TRBJ1-4
clone size: .
V gene: TRBV5-1
D gene: TRBD1
CDR3 DNA: TGCGCCAGCAGCTGGCAGGGGGCCTACAATGAAAAACTGTTTTTT
CDR3 protein: CASSWQGAYNEKLFF

J gene: TRBJ2-7
clone size: .
V gene: TRBV5-1
D gene: .
CDR3 DNA: TGCGCCAGCAGTGGGGAGGGACAATTGGGGGAGCAGTACTTC
CDR3 protein: CASSGEGQLGEQYF

J gene: TRBJ2-3
clone size: .
V gene: TRBV29-1
D gene: .
CDR3 DNA: TGCAGCGTTGACTTTAGCGTCAATACGCAGTATTTT
CDR3 protein: CSVDFSVNTQYF

J gene: TRBJ1-2
clone size: .
V gene: TRBV29-1
D gene: TRBD1
CDR3 DNA: TGCAGCGTTCTACCTCCGGGACAGGGTATTTCCTATGGCTACACCTTC
CDR3 protein: CSVLPPGQGISYGYTF

J gene: TRBJ2-5
clone size: .
V gene: TRBV6-5
D gene: .
CDR3 DNA: TGTGCCAGCAGTTACTCGCCACAAGGTTCCCAGTACTTC
CDR3 protein: CASSYSPQGSQYF

J gene: TRBJ2-5
clone size: .
V gene: TRBV4-3
D gene: .
CDR3 DNA: TGCGCCAGCAGCCAGACAATTGCGGAGACCCAGTACTTC
CDR3 protein: CASSQTIAETQYF

J gene: TRBJ2-7
clone size: .
V gene: TRBV12-3/TRBV12-4
D gene: .
CDR3 DNA: TGTGCCAGCATTAGTGGGCTAGGGAACGAGGAGTACTTC
CDR3 protein: CASISGLGNEEYF

J gene: TRBJ2-1
clone size: .
V gene: TRBV4-3
D gene: .
CDR3 DNA: TGCGCCAGCAGCCAAGATATAGTCTACAATGAGCAGTTCTTC
CDR3 protein: CASSQDIVYNEQFF

J gene: TRBJ2-5
clone size: .
V gene: TRBV6-1
D gene: .
CDR3 DNA: TGTGCCAGCAGGGGCCGTTTTAACCAAGAGACCCAGTACTTC
CDR3 protein: CASRGRFNQETQYF

J gene: TRBJ2-5
clone size: .
V gene: TRBV7-2
D gene: .
CDR3 DNA: TGTGCCAGCAGCGAACCGGCCCCACCCACGGAGACCCAGTACTTC
CDR3 protein: CASSEPAPPTETQYF

J gene: TRBJ1-5
clone size: .
V gene: TRBV4-2
D gene: TRBD1
CDR3 DNA: TGTGCCAGCAGCCAAGAGCACCAGGGGGTCGGGAGCAATCAGCCCCAGCATTTT
CDR3 protein: CASSQEHQGVGSNQPQHF

J gene: TRBJ2-1
clone size: .
V gene: TRBV5-1
D gene: TRBD1
CDR3 DNA: TGCGCCAGCAGCCCTACGACAGGGGTCTACAATGAGCAGTTCTTC
CDR3 protein: CASSPTTGVYNEQFF

J gene: TRBJ2-5
clone size: .
V gene: TRBV10-2
D gene: .
CDR3 DNA: TGCGCCAGCAGTAAGGACTACGTGGGTGAGACCCAGTACTTC
CDR3 protein: CASSKDYVGETQYF

J gene: TRBJ2-6
clone size: few
V gene: TRBV18
D gene: TRBD2
CDR3 DNA: TGTGCCAGCTCACCACCAGCGGGAGGTACTGGGGCCAACGTCCTGACTTTC
CDR3 protein: CASSPPAGGTGANVLTF

J gene: TRBJ2-1
clone size: .
V gene: TRBV15
D gene: TRBD2
CDR3 DNA: TGTGCCACCAGCACCGAGCGGGGGGTGTACAATGAGCAGTTCTTC
CDR3 protein: CATSTERGVYNEQFF

J gene: TRBJ2-7
clone size: once
V gene: TRBV5-1
D gene: TRBD1
CDR3 DNA: TGCGCCAGCAGCGCCAGTGGACAGGCCTACGAGCAGTACTTC
CDR3 protein: CASSASGQAYEQYF

J gene: TRBJ2-2
clone size: .
V gene: TRBV14
D gene: .
CDR3 DNA: TGTGCCAGCAGCCATGGAGGTAGCACCGGGGAGCTGTTTTTT
CDR3 protein: CASSHGGSTGELFF

J gene: TRBJ2-3
clone size: .
V gene: TRBV11-2
D gene: .
CDR3 DNA: TGTGCCAGCACCTATTCCGGGATTCCCACAAATACGCAGTATTTT
CDR3 protein: CASTYSGIPTNTQYF

J gene: TRBJ2-5
clone size: .
V gene: TRBV5-5
D gene: TRBD2
CDR3 DNA: TGTGCCAGCAGACAAAGACTAGCGGGGAGTGGGGAGCAGTACTTC
CDR3 protein: CASRQRLAGSGEQYF

J gene: TRBJ2-5
clone size: once
V gene: TRBV15
D gene: .
CDR3 DNA: TGTGCCACCAGCAGACAAGGGGGCCAAGAGACCCAGTACTTC
CDR3 protein: CATSRQGGQETQYF

J gene: TRBJ1-2
clone size: .
V gene: TRBV29-1
D gene: .
CDR3 DNA: TGCAGCGTTGACGGGGGAGGGTATGGCTACACCTTC
CDR3 protein: CSVDGGGYGYTF

J gene: TRBJ1-1
clone size: .
V gene: TRBV7-3
D gene: .
CDR3 DNA: TGTGCCAGCAGCCAAGGGAGTTCGAACACTGAAGCTTTCTTT
CDR3 protein: CASSQGSSNTEAFF

J gene: TRBJ2-3
clone size: .
V gene: TRBV29-1
D gene: TRBD1
CDR3 DNA: TGCAGCGTCCAGACAGGGCGCACAGATACGCAGTATTTT
CDR3 protein: CSVQTGRTDTQYF

J gene: TRBJ2-1
clone size: .
V gene: TRBV18
D gene: TRBD2
CDR3 DNA: TGTGCCAGCTCACCTTCTACGGGACTAGTTCATGATGAGCAGTTCTTC
CDR3 protein: CASSPSTGLVHDEQFF

J gene: TRBJ2-7
clone size: few
V gene: TRBV10-3
D gene: .
CDR3 DNA: TGTGCCATCAGTGACAACTACGAGCAGTACTTC
CDR3 protein: CAISDNYEQYF

J gene: TRBJ2-5
clone size: .
V gene: TRBV7-8
D gene: TRBD2
CDR3 DNA: TGTGCCAGCAACTCCAACCTAGCGGGAGGGTGGGAGACCCAGTACTTC
CDR3 protein: CASNSNLAGGWETQYF

J gene: TRBJ2-1
clone size: few
V gene: TRBV20-1
D gene: .
CDR3 DNA: TGCAGTGCGGCGGGAATGGGGTACAATGAGCAGTTCTTC
CDR3 protein: CSAAGMGYNEQFF

J gene: TRBJ2-5
clone size: few
V gene: TRBV11-2
D gene: .
CDR3 DNA: TGTGCCAGCAGCTTTAGCGGCGGGGCACAAGAGACCCAGTACTTC
CDR3 protein: CASSFSGGAQETQYF

J gene: TRBJ2-7
clone size: .
V gene: TRBV7-9
D gene: .
CDR3 DNA: TGTGTCAGCAGCTCGCTCTACGAGCAGTACTTC
CDR3 protein: CVSSSLYEQYF

J gene: TRBJ2-1
clone size: .
V gene: TRBV20-1
D gene: .
CDR3 DNA: TGCAGTGCTAGTTCGGGAGAGGGGATCAATGAGCAGTTCTTC
CDR3 protein: CSASSGEGINEQFF

J gene: TRBJ1-5
clone size: .
V gene: TRBV7-9
D gene: .
CDR3 DNA: TGTGCCAGCAATGCGGGGGGGCATCAGCCCCAGCATTTT
CDR3 protein: CASNAGGHQPQHF

J gene: TRBJ2-2
clone size: .
V gene: TRBV9
D gene: TRBD2
CDR3 DNA: TGTGCCAGCAGCGTAGTTGGGACTAGCGGAGCCCACGGGGAGCTGTTTTTT
CDR3 protein: CASSVVGTSGAHGELFF

J gene: TRBJ2-1
clone size: .
V gene: TRBV20-1
D gene: TRBD2
CDR3 DNA: TGCAGTGCTAGCCCCGGGACTAGCGGGAGATGGTCCTACAATGAGCAGTTCTTC
CDR3 protein: CSASPGTSGRWSYNEQFF

J gene: TRBJ2-3
clone size: many
V gene: TRBV7-2
D gene: .
CDR3 DNA: TGTGCCAGCAGTCACGCGGGGGATACGCAGTATTTT
CDR3 protein: CASSHAGDTQYF

J gene: TRBJ2-1
clone size: .
V gene: TRBV29-1
D gene: .
CDR3 DNA: TGCAGCTCCTTAACCTACAACAATGAGCAGTTCTTC
CDR3 protein: CSSLTYNNEQFF

J gene: TRBJ2-1
clone size: few
V gene: TRBV7-8
D gene: .
CDR3 DNA: TGTGCCAGCAGCTCGGGGGTTGAGCAGTTCTTC
CDR3 protein: CASSSGVEQFF

J gene: TRBJ2-1
clone size: .
V gene: TRBV5-1
D gene: .
CDR3 DNA: TGCGCCAGCGCTTACTATTACAATGAGCAGTTCTTC
CDR3 protein: CASAYYYNEQFF

J gene: TRBJ2-5
clone size: .
V gene: TRBV15
D gene: .
CDR3 DNA: TGTGCCACCAGCCTTAGGGGAGAGACCCAGTACTTC
CDR3 protein: CATSLRGETQYF